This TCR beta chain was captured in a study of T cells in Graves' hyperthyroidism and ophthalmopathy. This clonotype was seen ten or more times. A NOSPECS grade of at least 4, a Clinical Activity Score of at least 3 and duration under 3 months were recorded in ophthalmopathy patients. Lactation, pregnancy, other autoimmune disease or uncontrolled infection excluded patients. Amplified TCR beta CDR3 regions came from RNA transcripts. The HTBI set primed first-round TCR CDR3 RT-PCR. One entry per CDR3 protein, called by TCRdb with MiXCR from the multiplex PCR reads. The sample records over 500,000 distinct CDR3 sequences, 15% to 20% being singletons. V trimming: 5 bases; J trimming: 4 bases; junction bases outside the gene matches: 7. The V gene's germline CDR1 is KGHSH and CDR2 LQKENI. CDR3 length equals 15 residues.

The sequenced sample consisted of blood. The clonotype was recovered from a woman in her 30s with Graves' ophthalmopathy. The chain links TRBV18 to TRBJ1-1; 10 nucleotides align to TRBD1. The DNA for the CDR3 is TGTGCCAGCTCAGCGACAGGGGGCTGGAGCACTGAAGCTTTCTTT. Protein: CASSATGGWSTEAFF.